One and the same sample provided the 25 T cell receptor beta chains below, sequenced in a study of T cells in Graves' hyperthyroidism and ophthalmopathy. From RNA transcripts, TCR beta CDR3 regions were amplified. A set of HTBI primers served as the primers for a first-round RT-PCR of the TCR CDR3. TCRdb re-called the multiplex PCR reads through MiXCR, storing one row per CDR3 protein. The table has 250,000 to 400,000 distinct CDR3 sequences, roughly 15% seen once. The sequenced sample consisted of blood. The receptors shown here come from a woman aged 40 to 55 with Graves' ophthalmopathy.

This clonotype came up a few times. V gene TRBV3-1 combines with J gene TRBJ1-3; D perhaps matches TRBD1 (6 bases). Germline V gene data show CDR1 as LGHDT and CDR2 as YNNKEL (reference sequence). The CDR3 is made up of 15 amino acids. V was pared by 1 base and J by 7 bases, with 14 bases between. The CDR3 reads CASSQGGLRGNTIYF. In DNA form, the CDR3 reads TGTGCCAGCAGCCAAGGCGGTCTGAGGGGGAACACCATATATTTT.

This clonotype was seen repeatedly, ten times or more. This chain joins TRBV6-1 and TRBJ2-1; 8 nucleotides agree with TRBD2. Germline-derived CDR1 and CDR2 are MNHNS and SASEGT. The CDR3 has 18 amino acids. The trim removed 5 bases at V and 4 bases at J, leaving 16 bases unmatched. CDR3 region: CASSYRRLASFSYNEQFF. CDR3 DNA sequence: TGTGCCAGCAGTTATAGGCGACTAGCGAGTTTTTCGTACAATGAGCAGTTCTTC.

The CDR3 sequence: CASSLGRGAGANVLTF. CDR3 bases: TGTGCCAGCAGCTTGGGGCGGGGGGCTGGGGCCAACGTCCTGACTTTC. J is TRBJ2-6 and V is TRBV7-9, with 8 nucleotides matching TRBD2. Trimming removed 3 bases from V and 2 bases from J; junction bases left unmatched: 3. CDR1 and CDR2 (germline): SEHNR, FQNEAQ (reference sequence). This CDR3 region has 16 residues.

This chain uses TRBV4-2 with TRBJ2-1; D gene ambiguous. The CDR3 spans 14 residues. V dropped 0 bases and J dropped 10 bases, with 13 bases sitting between them. Germline lookup yields CDR1 LGHNA and CDR2 YNFKEQ. CDR3 amino acids: CASSQEHGIDEQFF. The CDR3 coding sequence is TGTGCCAGCAGCCAAGAACACGGCATCGACGAGCAGTTCTTC.

Many counts were recorded for this clonotype. The chain employs TRBV12-3 or TRBV12-4 and TRBJ1-5; 9 nucleotides match TRBD1. The CDR3 is made up of 17 amino acids. V trimming: 3 bases; J trimming: 5 bases; junction bases outside the gene matches: 11. The CDR3 protein is CASSLGTGFFSDQPQHF. CDR3 nucleotides: TGTGCCAGCAGTTTGGGGACAGGGTTCTTTAGTGATCAGCCCCAGCATTTT.

This rearrangement joins TRBV5-1 to TRBJ2-7; D is undetermined. Germline assignment: CDR1 SGHRS and CDR2 YFSETQ. Trimming took off 0 bases at V and 0 bases at J, with 13 bases between the two ends. The CDR3 is made up of 16 amino acids. CDR3 nucleotide sequence: TGCGCCAGCAGCTTGGGGTGGGCAGTTCCCTCCTACGAGCAGTACTTC. This sequence encodes CASSLGWAVPSYEQYF.

This clonotype was detected a few times. The DNA of the CDR3 is TGTGCCAGTAGTATGGGAGGGATCAATTCACCCCTCCACTTT. This translates into CASSMGGINSPLHF. The rearrangement uses TRBV19 and TRBJ1-6; D uncertain. The CDR3 covers 14 residues. The germline CDR1 and CDR2 sequences are LNHDA and SQIVND (reference sequence). Trimming left V 3 bases short and J 7 bases short, with 10 bases between.

This clonotype was seen repeatedly, ten times or more. This chain connects TRBV5-1 to TRBJ1-4; D not resolved. The V end was cut by 4 bases, the J end by 4 bases, with 11 bases between. Germline V gene sequence: CDR1 SGHRS, CDR2 YFSETQ. CDR3 length: 14 amino acids. CDR3 residues: CASSTGGSNEKLFF. The CDR3 bases are TGCGCCAGCAGCACCGGAGGGAGTAATGAAAAACTGTTTTTT.

This clonotype showed up many times. The V gene is TRBV6-1, the J gene TRBJ1-1; the D is unclear. Per the germline V gene, CDR1 is MNHNS and CDR2 is SASEGT. CDR3 length: 14 residues. The V end was cut by 6 bases, the J end by 5 bases, with 16 bases between. DNA for the CDR3: TGTGCCAGCAGCGCTAGAACCCCTGCAACTGAAGCTTTCTTT. Amino acids: CASSARTPATEAFF.

This clonotype was found many times. This chain joins TRBV3-1 and TRBJ1-2, with D uncertain. V lost 0 bases, J lost 0 bases, and 11 bases lay in between. Germline CDR1 is LGHDT and CDR2 is YNNKEL (reference sequence). This CDR3 has 16 amino acids. Here the CDR3 reads CASSQDVEGANYGYTF. The CDR3 DNA reads as TGTGCCAGCAGCCAAGATGTAGAGGGAGCTAACTATGGCTACACCTTC.

Note on this clonotype: This may be a read error, as it is one base from a much larger clone. This chain connects TRBV20-1 to TRBJ2-7; D remains ambiguous. The J call could be wrong; TRBJ2-1 is a better fit for the DNA end. The germline CDR1 and CDR2 sequences are DFQATT and SNEGSKA (reference sequence). This CDR3 comprises 12 residues. CDR3 nucleotide sequence: TGCAGTGCTAGTCTTGTCCCCGACGAGCAGTTCTTC. Residues: CSASLVPDEQFF.

This clonotype appeared many times. The chain links TRBV6-1 to TRBJ1-2, with 7 positions matching TRBD1. Germline CDR1 is MNHNS and CDR2 is SASEGT. The CDR3 has 14 residues. Trimming took 5 bases from V and 2 from J; bases not matched to a gene: 5. This chain's CDR3 is CASSSPGQNYGYTF. The CDR3 coding sequence is TGTGCCAGCAGTTCGCCGGGACAGAACTATGGCTACACCTTC.

This clonotype was counted many times. The J gene is TRBJ2-1, the V gene TRBV12-3 or TRBV12-4; TRBD2 might be the D (5 bases). Trimming stripped 6 bases from V and 10 bases from J, with 13 bases between. The CDR3 length is 12 residues. The DNA for the CDR3 is TGTGCCAGCAGCCCTGCTATAGCGGAGCAGTTCTTC. The encoded protein is CASSPAIAEQFF.

This clonotype has a handful of counts. The J gene is TRBJ2-1, the V gene TRBV25-1; D remains unclear. This CDR3 region has 16 residues. Trimming removed 2 bases from V and 8 bases from J, with 19 bases in between. The germline V gene encodes CDR1 MGHDK and CDR2 SYGVNS. The DNA for the CDR3 is TGTGCCAGCAGTGAAAGGGCTGTCCGTAGGGTGGATGAGCAGTTCTTC. Amino acid sequence: CASSERAVRRVDEQFF. The whole variable domain, remainder taken from reference TRBV25-1 and TRBJ2-1, is EADIYQTPRYLVIGTGKKITLECSQTMGHDKMYWYQQDPGMELHLIHYSYGVNSTEKGDLSSESTVSRIRTEHFPLTLESARPSHTSQYLCASSERAVRRVDEQFFGPGTRLTVL.

At least ten counts were recorded for this clonotype. The chain employs TRBV7-2 and TRBJ1-2; weak D call: TRBD1 (5 bases). Germline lookup yields CDR1 SGHTA and CDR2 FQGNSA. This CDR3 region has 12 residues. The V end lost 9 bases, the J end lost 3 bases, and 11 bases lay between the germline ends. CDR3 in amino acids: CARNPGDYGYTF. The CDR3 nucleotides read TGTGCCAGAAACCCGGGGGACTATGGCTACACCTTC. The full variable domain, its missing parts supplied by reference TRBV7-2 and TRBJ1-2, is GAGVSQSPSNKVTEKGKDVELRCDPISGHTALYWYRQSLGQGLEFLIYFQGNSAPDKSGLPSDRFSAERTGGSVSTLTIQRTQQEDSAVYLCARNPGDYGYTFGSGTRLTVV.

To note about this clonotype: Mismatch with germline at one junction end may stem from a read error. The rearrangement links TRBV20-1 to TRBJ2-7; 7 positions match TRBD1. Germline V CDR1 and CDR2: DFQATT, SNEGSKA (reference sequence). CDR3 length equals 12 residues. The CDR3 coding sequence is TGCAGTACTAGGGCTGACAGGGACGAGCAGTACTTC. Translating it yields CSTRADRDEQYF.

The J gene is TRBJ1-2, the V gene TRBV12-3 or TRBV12-4, with a weak D call TRBD1 (6 bases). V lost 4 bases and J lost 7, with 16 bases in between. This CDR3 has 14 amino acids. The DNA for the CDR3 is TGTGCCAGCAGTTATAACAGGGCCCTCATTGGCTACACCTTC. It specifies CASSYNRALIGYTF.

V and J are TRBV24-1 and TRBJ2-1; D gene unclear. This CDR3 has 15 amino acids. Germline V gene data show CDR1 as KGHDR and CDR2 as SFDVKD. Trimming shortened V by 2 bases and J by 8 bases, and 15 bases separated the two germline ends. DNA for the CDR3: TGTGCCACCAGTGATTCGGGTCCGGTCGACGATGAGCAGTTCTTC. This codes for CATSDSGPVDDEQFF.

This clonotype was observed at least ten times. This chain joins TRBV28 and TRBJ2-7, with a tentative D call TRBD2 (5 bases). The germline V and J ends were trimmed by 5 bases and 4 bases, with 21 bases remaining between them. CDR1 is MDHEN, CDR2 SYDVKM, per germline. The CDR3 contains 16 residues. The DNA for the CDR3 is TGTGCCAGCAGTCCCGTGGGGATGGTACGGAGGTACGAGCAGTACTTC. Protein: CASSPVGMVRRYEQYF.

The chain employs TRBV24-1 and TRBJ1-1; TRBD1 aligns across 8 bases. The trim removed 5 bases at V and 4 bases at J, leaving 8 bases unmatched. The CDR3 totals 15 residues. In germline, CDR1 is KGHDR, CDR2 SFDVKD. DNA of the CDR3: TGTGCCACCAGTGCCAATACAGGGGGGGTCACTGAAGCTTTCTTT. Translating gives CATSANTGGVTEAFF.

V is TRBV7-6 and J is TRBJ1-2, with TRBD1 as a possible D gene (6 bases). V was cut by 5 bases and J by 3 bases, with 16 bases left in between. Germline V CDR1 and CDR2: SGHVS, FNYEAQ. CDR3 length equals 15 residues. CDR3 sequence (DNA): TGTGCCAGCAGCCCGTACCCAGGGGCCGACTATGGCTACACCTTC. Amino acids: CASSPYPGADYGYTF. Full variable domain (rest looked up from reference TRBV7-6 and TRBJ1-2): GAGVSQSPRYKVTKRGQDVALRCDPISGHVSLYWYRQALGQGPEFLTYFNYEAQQDKSGLPNDRFSAERPEGSISTLTIQRTEQRDSAMYRCASSPYPGADYGYTFGSGTRLTVV.

This clonotype was counted ten times or more. The chain recombines TRBV18 with TRBJ2-1; D gene ambiguous. Trimming took off 0 bases at V and 2 bases at J, with 11 bases between the two ends. From germline, CDR1 is KGHSH and CDR2 LQKENI. The CDR3 spans 16 residues. The DNA of the CDR3 is TGTGCCAGCTCACCACCGGGTCTGGGAACCTACAATGAGCAGTTCTTC. Translated: CASSPPGLGTYNEQFF. The full variable domain, in which reference TRBV18 and TRBJ2-1 provide the parts outside the CDR3, is NAGVMQNPRHLVRRRGQEARLRCSPMKGHSHVYWYRQLPEEGLKFMVYLQKENIIDESGMPKERFSAEFPKEGPSILRIQQVVRGDSAAYFCASSPPGLGTYNEQFFGPGTRLTVL.

Concerning this clonotype: This clone may be a read error of a much larger clone one base away. J is TRBJ1-1 and V is TRBV18; D gene unclear. The CDR3 sequence is 12 residues long. The V gene's germline CDR1 is KGHSH and CDR2 LQKENI. CDR3 in DNA: TGTGCCAGCTCAGGGTTGAACACTAAAGCTTTCTTT. As protein: CASSGLNTKAFF.

This clonotype was counted ten times or more. V and J are TRBV2 and TRBJ2-2, with 10 bases identical to TRBD2. CDR1 is SNHLY and CDR2 is FYNNEI in the germline V gene. Unmatched junction bases numbered 2, after V lost 4 bases and J lost 0 bases. CDR3 length: 16 amino acids. CDR3 sequence reads: CASSVLAGTNTGELFF. The CDR3 DNA follows: TGTGCCAGCAGTGTACTAGCGGGAACGAACACCGGGGAGCTGTTTTTT.

This clonotype was detected many times. This rearrangement joins TRBV6-1 to TRBJ2-7; D remains unclear. The ends were cut back, 5 bases at V and 3 bases at J, with 17 bases in the middle. Germline lookup yields CDR1 MNHNS and CDR2 SASEGT. The CDR3 length is 15 residues. The CDR3 sequence: CASSYFSAEFYEQYF. CDR3 in DNA: TGTGCCAGCAGTTATTTCTCAGCTGAATTCTACGAGCAGTACTTC.